These 9 T cell receptor beta chains originate from one sample sequenced in a study of CD8 T cells in ankylosing spondylitis. TCRdb analysed the 5' RACE reads with MiXCR anew, one entry per CDR3 protein. The sample includes about 31,000 distinct CDR3 sequences, around 6.7% of them seen just once. The specimen sequenced was blood, either unsorted or a sorted T cell fraction (not recorded which). Receptor source: a male donor with ankylosing spondylitis or in good health (not recorded which).

This clonotype has a count of ten or more. This chain uses TRBV19 with TRBJ1-5; D call uncertain. Germline lookup yields CDR1 LNHDA and CDR2 SQIVND (reference sequence). This CDR3 spans 12 amino acids. The V end lost 0 bases, the J end lost 7 bases, and 4 bases lay between the germline ends. The CDR3 DNA follows: TGTGCCAGTAGTATAGAGAGGCAGCCCCAGCATTTT. It codes for CASSIERQPQHF. Supplemented by reference TRBV19 and TRBJ1-5, the full variable domain reads DGGITQSPKYLFRKEGQNVTLSCEQNLNHDAMYWYRQDPGQGLRLIYYSQIVNDFQKGDIAEGYSVSREKKESFPLTVTSAQKNPTAFYLCASSIERQPQHFGDGTRLSIL.

This clonotype was counted at least ten times. The chain is built from TRBV12-3 or TRBV12-4 and TRBJ2-7, with D perhaps TRBD1 (7 bases). Trimming stripped 5 bases from V and 7 bases from J, with 21 bases between. The CDR3 runs 15 residues. Here the CDR3 reads CASSLSASATGEQYF. The CDR3 nucleotides are TGTGCCAGCAGTCTGTCTGCTAGCGCGACAGGGGAGCAGTACTTC.

In its sample, this clonotype was seen many times. The gene calls are TRBV4-1 and TRBJ2-3, with D perhaps being TRBD1 or TRBD2 (5 bases each). The CDR3 sequence is 16 residues long. Trimming stripped 1 base from V and 3 bases from J, with 14 bases between. Germline assignment: CDR1 MGHRA and CDR2 YSYEKL. In DNA form, the CDR3 reads TGCGCCAGCAGCCAAGCGGGGCGATCAGGTACAGATACGCAGTATTTT. This codes for CASSQAGRSGTDTQYF.

This clonotype was recorded many times. V is TRBV2 and J is TRBJ2-5, with D perhaps TRBD2 (6 bases). The CDR3 runs 15 residues. Germline V gene data show CDR1 as SNHLY and CDR2 as FYNNEI. Between the trimmed V and J ends, which lost 4 bases and 2 bases, there was a span of 14 bases. CDR3 sequence: CASSVMGGPQETQYF. Written as DNA, the CDR3 is TGTGCCAGCAGTGTAATGGGAGGCCCACAAGAGACCCAGTACTTC.

This clonotype was observed once. This rearrangement joins TRBV20-1 to TRBJ2-1; weak D call: TRBD1 (6 bases). The CDR3 runs 15 residues. CDR1 and CDR2 (germline): DFQATT, SNEGSKA (reference sequence). V lost 6 bases and J 0 bases, leaving 15 bases between the germline ends. CDR3 in amino acids: CSARQARSSYNEQFF. The DNA for the CDR3 is TGCAGTGCCAGACAGGCGCGCAGCTCCTACAATGAGCAGTTCTTC.

This clonotype has a count of ten or more. J is TRBJ2-1 and V is TRBV20-1; 7 nucleotides align to TRBD1. The CDR3 consists of 13 residues. Germline V CDR1 and CDR2: DFQATT, SNEGSKA (reference sequence). J lost 6 bases, V lost 5 bases, and 7 bases had no gene match. The DNA for the CDR3 is TGCAGTGCTGGGGACAGTCACTTCAATGAGCAGTTCTTC. Translated, it gives CSAGDSHFNEQFF.

This clonotype turned up a few times. V usage is TRBV7-2 and J usage is TRBJ2-5; no clear D gene. This CDR3 has 15 amino acids. The germline V gene has CDR1 SGHTA and CDR2 FQGNSA. Deletions cut 6 bases from V and 2 bases from J, with 16 bases between. DNA of the CDR3: TGTGCCAGCAGTCCTCATTCCCAGGTTCAAGAGACCCAGTACTTC. This encodes CASSPHSQVQETQYF.

This clonotype was counted once. The chain carries TRBV11-2 and TRBJ2-7; D uncertain. Deletions cut 6 bases from V and 2 bases from J, with 14 bases between. CDR3 length equals 14 residues. The germline gives CDR1 SGHAT, CDR2 FQNNGV. The CDR3 region is CASSPGSTPYEQYF. In DNA, the CDR3 is TGTGCCAGCAGTCCCGGGTCCACCCCCTACGAGCAGTACTTC.

In this sample, this clonotype turned up many times. This chain joins TRBV3-1 and TRBJ1-2; 7 nucleotides agree with TRBD1. Trimming at V came to 4 bases and at J to 4 bases, leaving 6 bases not matched to a gene. The CDR3 is made up of 14 amino acids. The germline gives CDR1 LGHDT, CDR2 YNNKEL (reference sequence). CDR3 residues: CASSPGTDRYGYTF. The CDR3, as DNA: TGTGCCAGCAGCCCCGGGACAGACCGCTATGGCTACACCTTC.